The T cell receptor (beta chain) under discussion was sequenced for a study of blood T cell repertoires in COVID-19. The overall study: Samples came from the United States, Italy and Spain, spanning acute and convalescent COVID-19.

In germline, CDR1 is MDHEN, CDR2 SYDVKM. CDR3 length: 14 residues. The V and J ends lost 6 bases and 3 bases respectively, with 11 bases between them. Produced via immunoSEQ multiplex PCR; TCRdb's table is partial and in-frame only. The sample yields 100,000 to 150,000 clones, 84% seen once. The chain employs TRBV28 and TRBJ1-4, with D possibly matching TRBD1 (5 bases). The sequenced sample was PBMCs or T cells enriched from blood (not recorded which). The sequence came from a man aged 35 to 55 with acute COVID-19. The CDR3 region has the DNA TGTGCCAGCAGGTGGACACGGGCTAATGAAAAACTGTTTTTT. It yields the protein CASRWTRANEKLFF. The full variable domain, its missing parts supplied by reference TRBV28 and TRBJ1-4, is DVKVTQSSRYLVKRTGEKVFLECVQDMDHENMFWYRQDPGLGLRLIYFSYDVKMKEKGDIPEGYSVSREKKERFSLILESASTNQTSMYLCASRWTRANEKLFFGSGTQLSVL.